These 28 T cell receptor beta chains originate from one sample sequenced in a study of patients and donors after allogeneic stem cell transplantation. TCRdb re-analysed the RT-PCR reads in MiXCR, keeping a single row per CDR3 protein. Of about 210,000 distinct CDR3 sequences listed, over 30% are singletons. Sequenced input: blood, either unsorted or a sorted T cell fraction (not recorded which). These receptors originate from a human donor who was either an allogeneic HSCT recipient or a stem cell or donor lymphocyte infusion donor (not recorded which). It is not recorded whose cells these are; they may come from a transplant donor.

The genes are TRBV9 and TRBJ2-3; D is unclear. V was trimmed by 4 bases and J by 2 bases, leaving 5 bases between them. Germline V gene sequence: CDR1 SGDLS, CDR2 YYNGEE. The CDR3 covers 12 residues. In DNA, the CDR3 is TGTGCCAGCAGCTCTCACACAGATACGCAGTATTTT. It is translated as CASSSHTDTQYF.

The chain is built from TRBV7-9 and TRBJ2-1; D ambiguous. CDR1 SEHNR and CDR2 FQNEAQ come from the germline V gene (reference sequence). This CDR3 region has 14 residues. The V end was cut by 5 bases, the J end by 4 bases, with 12 bases between. CDR3 sequence reads: CASSLTAGYNEQFF. The CDR3 DNA sequence: TGTGCCAGCAGCCTCACGGCAGGTTACAATGAGCAGTTCTTC. Full variable domain (remainder filled in from reference TRBV7-9 and TRBJ2-1): DTGVSQNPRHKITKRGQNVTFRCDPISEHNRLYWYRQTLGQGPEFLTYFQNEAQLEKSRLLSDRFSAERPKGSFSTLEIQRTEQGDSAMYLCASSLTAGYNEQFFGPGTRLTVL.

The chain recombines TRBV20-1 with TRBJ1-2; D gene ambiguous. Germline V CDR1 and CDR2: DFQATT, SNEGSKA (reference sequence). The CDR3 is 11 amino acids. The V end lost 3 bases, the J end lost 3 bases, and 5 bases lay between the germline ends. The DNA for the CDR3 is TGCAGTGCTAGTTCCGACTATGGCTACACCTTC. This encodes CSASSDYGYTF.

The CDR3 loop is CASSPSGILLPLHF. DNA of the CDR3: TGTGCCAGCAGCCCTAGTGGGATTTTGTTACCCCTCCACTTT. The chain recombines TRBV9 with TRBJ1-6, with D unclear. This CDR3 comprises 14 residues. Trimming took 4 bases from V and 12 from J, leaving 17 bases between them. CDR1 is SGDLS, CDR2 YYNGEE, per germline. The whole variable domain, remainder taken from reference TRBV9 and TRBJ1-6, is DSGVTQTPKHLITATGQRVTLRCSPRSGDLSVYWYQQSLDQGLQFLIQYYNGEERAKGNILERFSAQQFPDLHSELNLSSLELGDSALYFCASSPSGILLPLHFGNGTRLTVT.

The sample holds a few counts of this clonotype. V gene TRBV29-1 combines with J gene TRBJ1-6, with D perhaps matching TRBD1 (5 bases). CDR3 length: 13 amino acids. V was cut by 4 bases and J by 2 bases, with 6 bases left in between. Germline CDR1 SQVTM, CDR2 ANQGSEA. The CDR3 DNA follows: TGCAGCGTTGCGGGGGCCTATAATTCACCCCTCCACTTT. Translated, it gives CSVAGAYNSPLHF. The variable domain in full, completed from reference TRBV29-1 and TRBJ1-6, reads SAVISQKPSRDICQRGTSLTIQCQVDSQVTMMFWYRQQPGQSLTLIATANQGSEATYESGFVIDKFPISRPNLTFSTLTVSNMSPEDSSIYLCSVAGAYNSPLHFGNGTRLTVT.

This clonotype has a handful of counts. The CDR3 protein is CASSQGEGGGYGYTF. In DNA, the CDR3 is TGCGCCAGCAGCCAAGGTGAAGGGGGCGGCTATGGCTACACCTTC. The V and J genes are TRBV4-3 and TRBJ1-2; 7 nucleotides match TRBD1. The germline V gene has CDR1 LGHNA and CDR2 YSLEER. This CDR3 spans 15 amino acids. V gave up 1 base and J gave up 4 bases; unmatched junction bases: 6.

The chain has TRBV28 and TRBJ2-7; no definite D call. CDR3 size: 15 residues. V shed 2 bases and J shed 0 bases, with 11 bases lying between them. Germline values: CDR1 MDHEN, CDR2 SYDVKM. Here the CDR3 DNA reads TGTGCCAGCAGTTTACGCAGGTATAACTCCTACGAGCAGTACTTC. Residues: CASSLRRYNSYEQYF.

The chain employs TRBV29-1 and TRBJ1-2; the D is unclear. The CDR3 spans 11 residues. V lost 5 bases, J lost 1 base, and 5 bases lay in between. The germline V gene has CDR1 SQVTM and CDR2 ANQGSEA. The CDR3 here is CSVLGNYGYTF. Written as DNA, the CDR3 is TGCAGCGTTCTTGGTAACTATGGCTACACCTTC.

V and J are TRBV12-3 or TRBV12-4 and TRBJ2-3, with TRBD2 matching 13 bases. V was clipped by 6 bases and J by 3 bases; unmatched bases: 3. The CDR3 loop spans 15 amino acids. The CDR3 nucleotides are TGTGCCAGCAGGGGGACTAGCGGGGCTACAGATACGCAGTATTTT. Its translation: CASRGTSGATDTQYF.

The chain is built from TRBV9 and TRBJ1-2, with TRBD1 matching over 7 bases. V gave up 3 bases and J gave up 2 bases; unmatched junction bases: 4. Germline V gene lookup returns CDR1 SGDLS and CDR2 YYNGEE. The CDR3 consists of 14 residues. The DNA for the CDR3 is TGTGCCAGCAGCGCCGCGGGACAGAACTATGGCTACACCTTC. Translation: CASSAAGQNYGYTF. The full variable domain, rest sourced from reference TRBV9 and TRBJ1-2, is DSGVTQTPKHLITATGQRVTLRCSPRSGDLSVYWYQQSLDQGLQFLIQYYNGEERAKGNILERFSAQQFPDLHSELNLSSLELGDSALYFCASSAAGQNYGYTFGSGTRLTVV.

The chain employs TRBV18 and TRBJ2-2, with D possibly TRBD2 on 5 matching bases. V was trimmed by 3 bases and J by 4 bases, leaving 18 bases between them. Germline CDR1 KGHSH, CDR2 LQKENI. The length of the CDR3 is 17 residues. The CDR3 reads CASSPPLATPTTGELFF. In DNA, the CDR3 is TGTGCCAGCTCACCTCCCCTAGCAACACCCACCACCGGGGAGCTGTTTTTT.

This clonotype was recorded a few times. CDR3 protein: CASSAGHPGAKNIQYF. CDR3 bases: TGCGCCAGCAGTGCTGGACACCCTGGGGCCAAAAACATTCAGTACTTC. The chain uses TRBV10-1 and TRBJ2-4; a possible D gene is TRBD1 (5 bases). The germline V gene encodes CDR1 WNHNN and CDR2 SYGVQD (reference sequence). V was cut by 4 bases and J by 1 base, with 14 bases left in between. The CDR3 loop spans 16 amino acids.

This clonotype was seen only a few times. Written as DNA, the CDR3 is TGTGCCAGCAGCCAGACAGGGGTTGGGAACACTGAAGCTTTCTTT. Protein sequence: CASSQTGVGNTEAFF. The chain links TRBV4-2 to TRBJ1-1; 8 nucleotides agree with TRBD1. CDR3 size: 15 residues. V dropped 3 bases and J dropped 1; count of bases not matched to a gene: 4. Looked up from germline, CDR1 is LGHNA and CDR2 is YNFKEQ.

This clonotype appeared a few times. This chain joins TRBV6-1 and TRBJ1-5, with 7 bases fitting TRBD1. The CDR3 covers 14 residues. CDR1 and CDR2 (germline): MNHNS, SASEGT. Trimming cost V 4 bases and J 5 bases; bases outside gene matches: 5. The CDR3 protein is CASSGDRAHQPQHF. The CDR3 DNA reads TGTGCCAGCAGTGGAGACAGGGCCCATCAGCCCCAGCATTTT.

The chain carries TRBV5-3 and TRBJ2-1; 9 nucleotides line up with TRBD2. TRBV5-3 is an open reading frame, and its role is uncertain. This CDR3 spans 17 amino acids. J lost 7 bases, V lost 4 bases, and 15 bases had no gene match. CDR3 bases: TGTGCCAGAAGCATGCCCGGGACTAGCCCCCCCGTGAATGAGCAGTTCTTC. It yields the protein CARSMPGTSPPVNEQFF.

This chain joins TRBV5-6 and TRBJ2-4; no firm D call. Per the germline V gene, CDR1 is SGHDT and CDR2 is YYEEEE. V was trimmed by 1 base and J by 0 bases, leaving 8 bases between them. CDR3 length: 15 amino acids. The CDR3 is CASSLRVLAKNIQYF. DNA of the CDR3: TGTGCCAGCAGCTTGAGGGTGCTAGCCAAAAACATTCAGTACTTC. Full variable domain (remainder filled in from reference TRBV5-6 and TRBJ2-4): DAGVTQSPTHLIKTRGQQVTLRCSPKSGHDTVSWYQQALGQGPQFIFQYYEEEERQRGNFPDRFSGHQFPNYSSELNVNALLLGDSALYLCASSLRVLAKNIQYFGAGTRLSVL.

The V gene is TRBV5-1, the J gene TRBJ2-1; D unclear. Germline CDR1 SGHRS, CDR2 YFSETQ. Trimming removed 0 bases at V and 2 bases at J, with 6 bases between. CDR3 length: 14 residues. CDR3 DNA sequence: TGCGCCAGCAGCTTGGCGGCCCCCTACAATGAGCAGTTCTTC. Its protein product is CASSLAAPYNEQFF.

This clonotype has just a few counts. The DNA for the CDR3 is TGTGCCAGTAGTCCCCCCAGGGGGCGATCGGTAACCGCGATCGAAAAACCGTTTGACGAGCAGTACTTC. Its protein product is CASSPPRGRSVTAIEKPFDEQYF. This chain joins TRBV19 and TRBJ2-7, with 8 nucleotides matching TRBD1. Per the germline V gene, CDR1 is LNHDA and CDR2 is SQIVND (reference sequence). This CDR3 has 23 residues. J gave up 5 bases and V 5 bases, and 35 bases lay outside the gene matches.

This clonotype was seen a few times. The V and J genes are TRBV28 and TRBJ1-2, with D uncertain. Germline CDR1 MDHEN, CDR2 SYDVKM. The CDR3 consists of 13 residues. V was trimmed by 5 bases and J by 2 bases, leaving 9 bases between them. The CDR3 bases are TGTGCCAGCAGTCCCATGCACAACTATGGCTACACCTTC. Translated, it gives CASSPMHNYGYTF.

This clonotype has only a few counts. The chain links TRBV7-8 to TRBJ1-2; unclear D gene. Germline CDR1 reads SGHVS; CDR2 reads FQNEAQ. CDR3 length equals 15 residues. V gave up 7 bases and J gave up 8 bases, with 23 bases separating them. CDR3 in amino acids: CASMPLNRVVTGYTF. CDR3 sequence (DNA): TGTGCCAGCATGCCCCTCAATAGGGTTGTAACCGGCTACACCTTC.

The CDR3 DNA reads TGCAGTGCTAGACATAGGGGCACGGGGCCCCGTGGCACCGGGGAGCTGTTTTTT. Its translation is CSARHRGTGPRGTGELFF. The chain links TRBV20-1 to TRBJ2-2; D is tentatively TRBD1 or TRBD2 (5 bases each). In germline, CDR1 is DFQATT, CDR2 SNEGSKA (reference sequence). The CDR3 is 18 residues long. V gave up 2 bases and J gave up 4 bases, with 23 bases separating them.

This rearrangement joins TRBV5-1 to TRBJ2-7; 7 bases align to TRBD1. Trimming took 1 base from V and 6 from J; bases not matched to a gene: 4. This CDR3 has 13 residues. The V gene's germline CDR1 is SGHRS and CDR2 YFSETQ. For the CDR3, the DNA is TGCGCCAGCAGCTTGCACAGGGGAGCCGAGCAGTACTTC. Protein sequence: CASSLHRGAEQYF.

This clonotype has only a few counts. The chain uses TRBV12-3 or TRBV12-4 and TRBJ2-2; 10 positions agree with TRBD2. The CDR3 contains 19 residues. The J segment lost 0 bases and the V segment lost 5 bases, leaving 12 bases of the junction unmatched. CDR3 residues: CASSPRIAGGPTNTGELFF. CDR3 in DNA: TGTGCCAGCAGTCCCAGAATAGCGGGGGGCCCTACGAACACCGGGGAGCTGTTTTTT.

The chain uses TRBV15 and TRBJ1-1; D unclear. This CDR3 contains 12 residues. The V gene lost 5 bases and the J gene lost 3 bases, with 7 bases spanning the gap. Germline values: CDR1 LNHNV, CDR2 YYDKDF (reference sequence). The CDR3: CATSLRDTEAFF. The CDR3 nucleotides are TGTGCCACCAGCCTGAGGGACACTGAAGCTTTCTTT.

This clonotype turned up a few times. The chain employs TRBV7-9 and TRBJ1-4; D unclear. This CDR3 comprises 14 residues. CDR1 and CDR2 (germline): SEHNR, FQNEAQ (reference sequence). Trimming left V 1 base short and J 5 bases short, with 8 bases between. The CDR3 sequence: CASSLGGSNEKLFF. CDR3 DNA sequence: TGTGCCAGCAGCTTAGGTGGATCCAATGAAAAACTGTTTTTT.

The gene calls are TRBV6-5 and TRBJ2-5; no clear D gene. The germline CDR1 and CDR2 sequences are MNHEY and SVGAGI. V lost 8 bases, J lost 5 bases, and 12 bases lay in between. CDR3 length: 12 amino acids. CDR3 in amino acids: CASAGGGETQYF. CDR3 in DNA: TGTGCCAGCGCCGGCGGTGGGGAGACCCAGTACTTC.

The rearrangement joins TRBV7-2 to TRBJ1-1, with 10 bases matching TRBD1. Trimming cost V 5 bases and J 7 bases; bases outside gene matches: 10. Germline V gene lookup returns CDR1 SGHTA and CDR2 FQGNSA. The CDR3 spans 15 residues. The CDR3 is CASSDNRDRGFEAFF. The CDR3 DNA reads TGTGCCAGCAGCGATAACAGGGACAGGGGTTTTGAAGCTTTCTTT.

This clonotype appeared once. The chain couples TRBV6-5 to TRBJ2-2; D possibly matches TRBD1 or TRBD2 (5 bases each). Germline assignment: CDR1 MNHEY and CDR2 SVGAGI. The CDR3 sequence is 20 residues long. V was pared by 1 base and J by 5 bases, with 26 bases between. For the CDR3, the DNA is TGTGCCAGCAGTTACTTTCCTAGAAGCGGCAGGGCGGCCCCGACCGGGGAGCTGTTTTTT. The encoded protein is CASSYFPRSGRAAPTGELFF.